This T cell receptor beta chain is from a study of T cells after yellow fever vaccination. About the study: Libraries from low-cell-number fractions were prepared with the SMART-Seq v4 Ultra Low Input RNA kit. Study results and limitations: Contaminants from the bulk population, in the form of abundant clonotypes, could be found in FACS-sorted repertoires.

A note on this clonotype: Antigen unknown. A library prepared for alpha chains yielded this beta chain as an off-target read; its size is of little meaning.

Each CDR3 protein is one row after TCRdb ran MiXCR on the 5' RACE reads. The table records over 250 distinct CDR3 sequences, approximately 93% of them present only once. CDR3 length: 13 residues. Germline values: CDR1 MRHNA, CDR2 SNTAGT. Between the trimmed V and J ends, which lost 2 bases and 1 base, there was a span of 5 bases. The V and J genes are TRBV6-4 and TRBJ1-1; D gene unclear. The sequencing here drew on CD8+ T cells sorted from PBMCs, taken 10 days after the yellow fever booster vaccination. The clonotype was recovered from a man aged 18 to 30 who received the YFV17D yellow fever vaccine. The CDR3 DNA follows: TGTGCCAGCAGTGACCAGCCGAACACTGAAGCTTTCTTT. It codes for CASSDQPNTEAFF.